The sequence of this TCR beta chain was determined in a study of metastatic and nonmetastatic thyroid tumors. Original handling: A classifier for distant metastasis in papillary thyroid cancer was constructed using CDR3 differences observed across clinicopathological groups. TCRdb re-analyzed the PCR reads using MiXCR. It is TCRdb's table, rather than the study itself, that gives the V and J calls and clone size. The sample consists of 20,000 or so clones, about 16% of them appearing once. CDR1 and CDR2 (germline): LNHDA, SQIVND (reference sequence). V lost 6 bases to trimming and J lost 6 bases, with 21 bases between them. The CDR3 length is 16 residues. Thyroid surgery was preceded by no treatment in any patient.

The V and J genes are TRBV19 and TRBJ1-5; D possibly corresponds to TRBD1 (5 bases). Material: tumor tissue. This sequence originates from a female donor with papillary thyroid cancer or a benign thyroid nodule (not recorded which). Some clones in this sample may be carry-over from other donors' samples. The chain's CDR3 is CASSPDDSGKGQPQHF. In DNA, the CDR3 is TGTGCCAGTAGCCCTGATGACAGCGGAAAGGGTCAGCCCCAGCATTTT.